These 16 T cell receptor beta chains came from one sample sequenced in a study of blood T cell repertoires in COVID-19. Sequencing was performed with immunoSEQ multiplex PCR; in TCRdb, only in-frame clones are kept and a portion is missing. The data show tens of thousands of clones, 86% seen once. Sequencing was done on a sample of peripheral blood. The receptors originated from a woman older than 75 in a cohort sampled during active or convalescent COVID-19.

V and J are TRBV11-2 and TRBJ1-2, with a tentative D call TRBD1 (5 bases). In germline, CDR1 is SGHAT, CDR2 FQNNGV. Trimming removed 3 bases at V and 7 bases at J, with 21 bases between. The CDR3 loop spans 16 amino acids. Here the CDR3 reads CASSLLRGAFGSGYTF. The CDR3 coding sequence is TGTGCCAGCAGCTTGCTTAGGGGCGCCTTCGGATCTGGCTACACCTTC.

The rearrangement joins TRBV5-6 to TRBJ2-7; 7 bases line up with TRBD1. Per the germline V gene, CDR1 is SGHDT and CDR2 is YYEEEE. V lost 1 base to trimming and J lost 2 bases; unmatched junction nucleotides: 6. This CDR3 region has 15 residues. This CDR3 reads CASSLTGQFPYEQYF. The CDR3 nucleotides read TGTGCCAGCAGCTTGACGGGACAGTTCCCCTACGAGCAGTACTTC.

The rearrangement joins TRBV18 to TRBJ1-1, with unresolved D. This CDR3 is built from 13 residues. Trimming stripped 4 bases from V and 2 bases from J, with 8 bases between. Germline assignment: CDR1 KGHSH and CDR2 LQKENI. DNA of the CDR3: TGTGCCAGCTCACTCTTCCCTAACACTGAAGCTTTCTTT. This encodes CASSLFPNTEAFF. Supplemented by reference TRBV18 and TRBJ1-1, the full variable domain reads NAGVMQNPRHLVRRRGQEARLRCSPMKGHSHVYWYRQLPEEGLKFMVYLQKENIIDESGMPKERFSAEFPKEGPSILRIQQVVRGDSAAYFCASSLFPNTEAFFGQGTRLTVV.

The chain recombines TRBV18 with TRBJ1-5; D unclear. CDR3 size: 15 residues. Between the trimmed V and J ends, which lost 0 bases and 1 base, there was a span of 7 bases. Germline V gene lookup returns CDR1 KGHSH and CDR2 LQKENI. CDR3: CASSPPGGSNQPQHF. Written as DNA, the CDR3 is TGTGCCAGCTCACCACCAGGAGGGAGCAATCAGCCCCAGCATTTT.

The gene calls are TRBV11-2 and TRBJ1-5; the D gene is possibly TRBD1 (6 bases). This CDR3 has 16 amino acids. Germline V gives CDR1 SGHAT, CDR2 FQNNGV. Between the trimmed V and J ends, which lost 2 bases and 0 bases, there was a span of 11 bases. Here the CDR3 reads CASSLLTGNSNQPQHF. The DNA of the CDR3 is TGTGCCAGCAGCTTACTGACAGGCAATAGCAATCAGCCCCAGCATTTT.

The V call is TRBV7-9, the J call TRBJ1-2; unclear D gene. Germline-derived CDR1 and CDR2 are SEHNR and FQNEAQ (reference sequence). The CDR3 is 12 residues long. V lost 5 bases, J lost 8 bases, and 12 bases lay in between. The CDR3: CASSQREGGYTF. The CDR3 region has the DNA TGTGCCAGCAGCCAGCGGGAAGGGGGCTACACCTTC.

V usage is TRBV14 and J usage is TRBJ1-2; maybe TRBD1 (5 bases). Trimming left V 4 bases short and J 4 bases short, with 16 bases between. The germline gives CDR1 SGHDN, CDR2 FVKESK. The CDR3 is 15 amino acids. The CDR3 sequence is CASSPRGGGGYGYTF. The DNA of the CDR3 is TGTGCCAGCAGCCCGCGAGGCGGGGGTGGCTATGGCTACACCTTC.

This sequence joins TRBV7-3 and TRBJ2-3, with 10 bases matching TRBD2. CDR1 and CDR2 from the germline V gene are SGHTA and FQGTGA. This CDR3 is built from 14 residues. V gave up 9 bases and J gave up 4 bases; unmatched junction bases: 7. CDR3 residues: CASSSGRASDTQYF. The DNA of the CDR3 is TGTGCCAGTTCCAGCGGGAGGGCGTCAGATACGCAGTATTTT. Based on the CDR3 plus reference TRBV7-3 and TRBJ2-3, the full variable domain is GAGVSQTPSNKVTEKGKYVELRCDPISGHTALYWYRQSLGQGPEFLIYFQGTGAADDSGLPNDRFFAVRPEGSVSTLKIQRTERGDSAVYLCASSSGRASDTQYFGPGTRLTVL.

The chain is built from TRBV25-1 and TRBJ1-6; perhaps TRBD1 as D (6 bases). Trimming cost V 1 base and J 4 bases, with 14 bases left between them. This CDR3 is 17 amino acids long. In germline, CDR1 is MGHDK, CDR2 SYGVNS. In DNA form, the CDR3 reads TGTGCCAGCAGTGAATTGGGACAATCGACGTATAATTCACCCCTCCACTTT. Its protein is CASSELGQSTYNSPLHF.

This clone was counted once. The genes are TRBV27 and TRBJ1-2, with D tentatively TRBD1 (5 bases). This CDR3 has 14 amino acids. Trimming pared 0 bases from V and 7 bases from J, leaving 12 bases between. Germline V gene sequence: CDR1 MNHEY, CDR2 SMNVEV (reference sequence). The DNA for the CDR3 is TGTGCCAGCAGTTTATCGGGAGGGGTTGGTGGCTACACCTTC. Its translation is CASSLSGGVGGYTF.

This rearrangement joins TRBV12-3 or TRBV12-4 to TRBJ1-2; D possibly corresponds to TRBD1 (6 bases). The CDR3 runs 12 residues. Trimming pared 7 bases from V and 4 bases from J, leaving 10 bases between. The DNA of the CDR3 is TGTGCCAGCACAGGGGAGACCTATGGCTACACCTTC. This gives the protein CASTGETYGYTF.

This clone was seen a few times. The chain couples TRBV7-3 to TRBJ2-1, with D tentatively TRBD2 (5 bases). Germline V gene lookup returns CDR1 SGHTA and CDR2 FQGTGA. Trimming pared 2 bases from V and 0 bases from J, leaving 8 bases between. This CDR3 comprises 15 residues. CDR3 in amino acids: CASSLEAASYNEQFF. The DNA of the CDR3 is TGTGCCAGCAGCTTAGAAGCGGCCTCCTACAATGAGCAGTTCTTC.

This clone was counted only a few times. This chain joins TRBV9 and TRBJ2-3, with D perhaps matching TRBD2 (5 bases). The CDR3 spans 17 residues. Trimming took off 3 bases at V and 0 bases at J, with 17 bases between the two ends. Germline CDR1 SGDLS, CDR2 YYNGEE. The CDR3 DNA reads as TGTGCCAGCAGCGGACCGAGCGGAGATCTTAGCACAGATACGCAGTATTTT. Residues: CASSGPSGDLSTDTQYF. Supplemented by reference TRBV9 and TRBJ2-3, the full variable domain reads DSGVTQTPKHLITATGQRVTLRCSPRSGDLSVYWYQQSLDQGLQFLIQYYNGEERAKGNILERFSAQQFPDLHSELNLSSLELGDSALYFCASSGPSGDLSTDTQYFGPGTRLTVL.

The genes are TRBV7-3 and TRBJ2-2, with a possible D match to TRBD1 (5 bases). CDR1 and CDR2 from the germline V gene are SGHTA and FQGTGA. The germline V and J ends were trimmed by 5 bases and 1 base, with 8 bases remaining between them. This CDR3 is 14 amino acids long. The CDR3 nucleotides are TGTGCCAGCAGCATTCAGGGGAACACCGGGGAGCTGTTTTTT. Protein sequence: CASSIQGNTGELFF.

The rearrangement uses TRBV2 and TRBJ1-1; 11 bases align to TRBD1. Trimming took 6 bases from V and 3 from J; bases not matched to a gene: 9. The CDR3 totals 16 residues. CDR1 is SNHLY, CDR2 FYNNEI, per germline. This CDR3 reads CASRANAGQGDTEAFF. The CDR3 bases are TGTGCCAGCAGGGCAAACGCGGGACAGGGGGACACTGAAGCTTTCTTT. Full variable domain (missing parts from reference TRBV2 and TRBJ1-1): EPEVTQTPSHQVTQMGQEVILRCVPISNHLYFYWYRQILGQKVEFLVSFYNNEISEKSEIFDDQFSVERPDGSNFTLKIRSTKLEDSAMYFCASRANAGQGDTEAFFGQGTRLTVV.

The chain combines TRBV6-2 or TRBV6-3 with TRBJ1-5; tentative D call: TRBD1 (6 bases). The germline CDR1 and CDR2 sequences are MNHEY and SVGEGT. Trimming took off 4 bases at V and 4 bases at J, with 23 bases between the two ends. This CDR3 has 18 amino acids. DNA for the CDR3: TGTGCCAGCAGTTCCCATACGGGGGGCCTTCGACCGAATCAGCCCCAGCATTTT. Encoded protein: CASSSHTGGLRPNQPQHF.